A selection of T cell receptor beta chains follows, all from one sample in a study of monozygotic twins with inflammatory bowel disease. No DNA is given; TCRdb re-called the 5' RACE reads and lists each CDR3 protein once. Its table records nearly 450,000 distinct CDR3 sequences. The sequencing sample was made of blood. The receptors originated from a human donor with ulcerative colitis or Crohn's disease, or a healthy co-twin of an affected twin (not recorded which). The CDR3 runs from the conserved cysteine through the conserved F or W. The order of the fields is V gene, CDR3 length, J gene, CDR3 protein.

>TRBV7-9|14|TRBJ2-5
CASSWGLAEETQYF
>TRBV20-1|14|TRBJ2-1
CSAGSSGVYNEQFF
>TRBV10-3|14|TRBJ1-4
CAISEDRKAEKLFF
>TRBV3-1|15|TRBJ2-2
CASSREVPNTGELFF
>TRBV6-5|12|TRBJ1-2
CASKGDFYGYTF
>TRBV28|16|TRBJ2-7
CASSSRDQSYSYEQYF
>TRBV19|16|TRBJ2-1
CASSPRLAGGVNEQFF
>TRBV6-1|15|TRBJ2-2
CASSSPVGSTGELFF
>TRBV21-1|12|TRBJ2-7
CARPGQGNEQYF
>TRBV4-3|13|TRBJ1-5
CASSQATGQPQHF
>TRBV15|12|TRBJ2-7
CATSRQGYEQYF
>TRBV20-1|13|TRBJ1-1
CSAGESLNTEAFF
>TRBV29-1|12|TRBJ2-5
CSVRLGGETQYF
>TRBV28|16|TRBJ2-1
CASSSLIAGFDNEQFF
>TRBV11-2|13|TRBJ2-7
CASSLTGRYEQYF
>TRBV9|17|TRBJ2-3
CASSVAELAGGGNTQYF